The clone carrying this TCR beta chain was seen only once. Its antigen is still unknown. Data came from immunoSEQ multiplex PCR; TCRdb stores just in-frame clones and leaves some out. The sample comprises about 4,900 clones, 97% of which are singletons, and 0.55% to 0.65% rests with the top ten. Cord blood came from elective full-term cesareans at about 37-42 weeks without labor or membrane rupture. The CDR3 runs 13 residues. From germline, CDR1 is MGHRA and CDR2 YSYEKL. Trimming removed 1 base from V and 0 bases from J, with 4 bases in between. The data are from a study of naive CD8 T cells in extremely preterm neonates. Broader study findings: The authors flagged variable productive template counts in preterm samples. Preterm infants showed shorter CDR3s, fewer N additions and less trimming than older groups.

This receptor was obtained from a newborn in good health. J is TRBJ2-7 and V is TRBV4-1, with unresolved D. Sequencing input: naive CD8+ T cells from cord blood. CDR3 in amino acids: CASSQAFSYEQYF. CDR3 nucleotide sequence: TGCGCCAGCAGCCAAGCATTCTCCTACGAGCAGTACTTC.